The clone carrying this T cell receptor beta chain has at least ten counts. In TCRdb, the PCR reads were re-called with MiXCR into one record per CDR3 protein. The sample includes approximately 11,000 distinct CDR3 sequences, under 30% seen only once; the top ten take 15% to 20%. This sample stems from a study of immune characterization of retroperitoneal liposarcoma. V dropped 8 bases and J dropped 1; count of bases not matched to a gene: 7. The germline V gene has CDR1 MNHNS and CDR2 SASEGT. The CDR3 runs to 15 residues. This clonotype was obtained from a male donor with retroperitoneal liposarcoma. Sample: blood. The rearrangement joins TRBV6-1 to TRBJ2-2, with 7 bases that match TRBD2. The CDR3: CASARLAENTGELFF. The CDR3 coding sequence is TGTGCCAGCGCGCGGCTAGCGGAGAACACCGGGGAGCTGTTTTTT.